Listed below are T cell receptor beta chains from one sample, sequenced in a study of T cells in Graves' hyperthyroidism and ophthalmopathy. TCRdb analysed the multiplex PCR reads with MiXCR anew, one entry per CDR3 protein. The sample includes fewer than 550,000 distinct CDR3 sequences, roughly 14% of them seen just once. The source material was blood. Source of these receptors: a woman between 18 and 30 years old with Graves' hyperthyroidism. Both conserved end residues are part of each CDR3. A D gene is named only where the DNA matches it firmly. Clone size is not always given. Where it is, it says once, few, many or a class for expanded clones.

14 TRBJ1-1 TRBV6-1 many - CASRKTPDGTEAFF TGTGCCAGCAGGAAGACACCGGATGGGACTGAAGCTTTCTTT
14 TRBJ2-5 TRBV3-1 few - CASSQGPLSGTQYF TGTGCCAGCAGCCAAGGGCCACTGTCGGGGACCCAGTACTTC
16 TRBJ1-1 TRBV11-2 many - CASSFGGLSMNTEAFF TGTGCCAGCAGCTTCGGGGGACTGTCCATGAACACTGAAGCTTTCTTT
15 TRBJ2-3 TRBV7-2 many - CASRIGLGAGDTQYF TGTGCCAGCAGAATTGGTCTCGGGGCGGGAGATACGCAGTATTTT
15 TRBJ1-1 TRBV4-3 many - CASSPQLGWNTEAFF TGCGCCAGCAGCCCCCAGTTGGGATGGAACACTGAAGCTTTCTTT
14 TRBJ1-6 TRBV20-1 - - CSARGSTGDSPLHF TGCAGTGCTAGAGGAAGCACCGGGGATTCACCCCTCCACTTT
13 TRBJ2-5 TRBV7-8 many TRBD1 CASSLLGGETQYF TGTGCCAGCAGCTTATTAGGGGGCGAGACCCAGTACTTC
14 TRBJ1-1 TRBV20-1 many TRBD1 CSARSAGGYTEAFF TGCAGTGCTAGATCTGCAGGGGGGTACACTGAAGCTTTCTTT
14 TRBJ1-3 TRBV11-2 few - CASCPGSSGNTIYF TGTGCCAGCTGCCCGGGGAGCTCTGGAAACACCATATATTTT
13 TRBJ1-4 TRBV7-2 many - CASSLRSHEKLFF TGTGCCAGCAGCTTAAGGTCCCATGAAAAACTGTTTTTT
16 TRBJ2-7 TRBV5-1 many - CASSLGRETSKHEQYF TGCGCCAGCAGCTTGGGAAGGGAAACGAGTAAGCACGAGCAGTACTTC
15 TRBJ1-1 TRBV7-6 many - CASSLERGSSTEAFF TGTGCCAGCAGCTTAGAACGGGGGAGCAGCACTGAAGCTTTCTTT
15 TRBJ2-7 TRBV7-2 many - CASSSFMSTLYEQYF TGTGCCAGCAGCTCTTTCATGAGTACTCTCTACGAGCAGTACTTC
12 TRBJ2-2 TRBV10-3 - - CAISVSSGELFF TGTGCCATCAGTGTTTCATCCGGGGAGCTGTTTTTT
15 TRBJ1-4 TRBV7-9 - - CASSFFGGGNEKLFF TGTGCCAGCAGCTTCTTCGGGGGCGGTAATGAAAAACTGTTTTTT
16 TRBJ2-1 TRBV5-4 - TRBD2 CASSSGLAGRYNEQFF TGTGCCAGCAGCTCGGGACTAGCGGGACGATACAATGAGCAGTTCTTC
17 TRBJ1-4 TRBV4-3 few TRBD1 CASSQGGQGITNEKLFF TGCGCCAGCAGCCAAGGGGGACAGGGAATAACTAATGAAAAACTGTTTTTT
14 TRBJ1-6 TRBV6-1 - - CASRVGPLNSPLHF TGTGCCAGCAGGGTCGGACCTTTGAATTCACCCCTCCACTTT
14 TRBJ2-7 TRBV5-4 - - CASSPDRYSYEQYF TGTGCCAGCAGCCCGGACAGATACTCCTACGAGCAGTACTTC
16 TRBJ1-2 TRBV6-1 many - CASSLGARGINYGYTF TGTGCCAGCAGCTTGGGGGCAAGGGGAATCAACTATGGCTACACCTTC
15 TRBJ1-1 TRBV24-1 many TRBD1 CATSDSTGENTEAFF TGTGCCACCAGTGATTCGACAGGGGAGAACACTGAAGCTTTCTTT
18 TRBJ2-2 TRBV10-2 few TRBD2 CASSVPPSGTLDTGELFF TGCGCCAGCAGTGTTCCGCCTAGCGGGACGTTGGACACCGGGGAGCTGTTTTTT
15 TRBJ1-1 TRBV20-1 many TRBD1 CSARRTGSLSTEAFF TGCAGTGCTAGACGGACAGGGTCTTTGAGCACTGAAGCTTTCTTT
14 TRBJ2-7 TRBV28 - - CATGGGESSYEQYF TGTGCCACCGGCGGGGGCGAGAGTTCCTACGAGCAGTACTTC
15 TRBJ1-1 TRBV3-1 many - CASSQEAKFYPEAFF TGTGCCAGCAGCCAAGAAGCGAAGTTTTACCCTGAAGCTTTCTTT
16 TRBJ2-3 TRBV24-1 - - CATSDLRRDGTDTQYF TGTGCCACCAGTGATTTGAGGCGGGACGGCACAGATACGCAGTATTTT
14 TRBJ2-7 TRBV7-9 many - CASSLAGQFYEQYF TGTGCCAGCAGCTTAGCAGGACAGTTCTACGAGCAGTACTTC
13 TRBJ2-2 TRBV12-3/TRBV12-4 many - CASSGKNTGELFF TGTGCCAGCAGTGGGAAGAACACCGGGGAGCTGTTTTTT
16 TRBJ1-4 TRBV19 few - CASSPRGGLRNEKLFF TGTGCCAGTAGTCCGAGGGGGGGACTACGAAATGAAAAACTGTTTTTT
15 TRBJ2-1 TRBV28 - TRBD1 CASSSGTGGLHEQFF TGTGCCAGCAGTTCGGGGACAGGGGGCCTCCATGAGCAGTTCTTC
16 TRBJ2-7 TRBV18 many TRBD2 CASSPGGLAGVGEQYF TGTGCCAGCTCACCCGGGGGACTAGCGGGAGTAGGCGAGCAGTACTTC
19 TRBJ1-6 TRBV3-1 few - CASSPDTGILMGHNSPLHF TGTGCCAGCAGCCCCGACACCGGAATCCTAATGGGGCATAATTCACCCCTCCACTTT
16 TRBJ1-3 TRBV7-2 few - CASSRKWSASGNTIYF TGTGCCAGCAGCCGCAAGTGGTCGGCCTCTGGAAACACCATATATTTT
13 TRBJ2-1 TRBV18 once - CASSRDKNNEQFF TGTGCCAGCTCACGGGACAAAAACAATGAGCAGTTCTTC
14 TRBJ1-6 TRBV7-9 many - CASSLEGGNSPLHF TGTGCCAGCAGCTTAGAAGGGGGAAATTCACCCCTCCACTTT
16 TRBJ2-7 TRBV7-9 many - CASSLVLDGYSYEQYF TGTGCCAGCAGCTTAGTTCTTGACGGATACTCCTACGAGCAGTACTTC
15 TRBJ1-1 TRBV6-1 few TRBD1 CASSESTGANTEAFF TGTGCCAGCAGTGAAAGTACAGGGGCGAACACTGAAGCTTTCTTT